Reported below is one T cell receptor beta chain. Trimming took 4 bases from V and 11 from J, leaving 15 bases between them. Germline V gene data show CDR1 as SNHLY and CDR2 as FYNNEI. The CDR3 consists of 13 residues. This sample stems from a study of OX40 agonist ivuxolimab in advanced cancers. Data came from immunoSEQ multiplex PCR; TCRdb stores just in-frame clones and leaves some out. In the table there are roughly 65,000 clones, over 80% of which are singletons. This chain links TRBV2 with TRBJ2-4; perhaps D is TRBD1 or TRBD2 (5 bases each). The source of this sequence is an adult with an advanced solid tumor such as melanoma, head and neck, liver or kidney cancer. This sample comprised CD4+ or CD8+ T cells sorted from blood, obtained in a trial of the OX40 agonist ivuxolimab. The CDR3 region has the DNA TGTGCCAGCAGTGGGACTCCGGAAGGGGTTCAGTACTTC. It yields the protein CASSGTPEGVQYF. Full variable domain (remainder filled in from reference TRBV2 and TRBJ2-4): EPEVTQTPSHQVTQMGQEVILRCVPISNHLYFYWYRQILGQKVEFLVSFYNNEISEKSEIFDDQFSVERPDGSNFTLKIRSTKLEDSAMYFCASSGTPEGVQYFGAGTRLSVL.